This T cell receptor (beta chain) is drawn from a study of Graves' ophthalmopathy and Graves' hyperthyroidism. On the study more broadly: By definition, stable hyperthyroidism involved no ophthalmopathy within 18 months of follow-up.

Amplified TCR beta CDR3 regions were obtained using RNA transcripts as template. An initial RT-PCR round employing HTBI primers preceded a second-round multiplex PCR. Each CDR3 protein is one row after TCRdb ran MiXCR on the multiplex PCR reads. The table lists a few hundred thousand distinct CDR3 sequences, about 40% of them singletons. Diagnoses were established from clinical symptoms, serum thyroxine, TRAb, thyroid ultrasound and orbital computed tomography. Germline V gene data show CDR1 as SGDLS and CDR2 as YYNGEE. The V segment lost 3 bases and the J segment 6 bases; nucleotides outside the gene matches: 5. CDR3 length: 14 amino acids. This clonotype has at least ten counts.

Sequenced sample: peripheral blood or thyroid tissue (not recorded which). The chain employs TRBV9 and TRBJ1-5, with 8 bases identical to TRBD1. This TCR was sampled from an adult man with Graves' hyperthyroidism. Here the CDR3 DNA reads TGTGCCAGCAGCGGGACAGGGACCAGTCAGCCCCAGCATTTT. Translation gives CASSGTGTSQPQHF.